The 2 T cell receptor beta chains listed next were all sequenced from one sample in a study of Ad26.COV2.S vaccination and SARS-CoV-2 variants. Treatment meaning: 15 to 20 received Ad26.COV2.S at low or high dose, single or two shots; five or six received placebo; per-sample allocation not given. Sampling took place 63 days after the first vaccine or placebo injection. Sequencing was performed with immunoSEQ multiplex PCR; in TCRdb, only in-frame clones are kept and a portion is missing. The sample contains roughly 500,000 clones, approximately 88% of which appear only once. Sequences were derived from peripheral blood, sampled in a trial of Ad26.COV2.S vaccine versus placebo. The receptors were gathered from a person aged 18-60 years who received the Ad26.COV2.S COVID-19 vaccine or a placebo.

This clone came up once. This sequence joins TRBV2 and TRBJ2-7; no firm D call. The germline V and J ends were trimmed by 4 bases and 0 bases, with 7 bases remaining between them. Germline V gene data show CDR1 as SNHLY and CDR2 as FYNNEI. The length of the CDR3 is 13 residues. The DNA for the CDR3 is TGTGCCAGCAGTGGGGGTAGCTCCTACGAGCAGTACTTC. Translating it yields CASSGGSSYEQYF.

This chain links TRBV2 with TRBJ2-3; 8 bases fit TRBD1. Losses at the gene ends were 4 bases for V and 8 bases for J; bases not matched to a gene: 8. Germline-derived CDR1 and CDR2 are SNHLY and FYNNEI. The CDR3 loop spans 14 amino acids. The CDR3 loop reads CASSALTGVGTQYF. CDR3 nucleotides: TGTGCCAGCAGTGCTTTGACAGGGGTTGGTACGCAGTATTTT.